This TCR beta chain originates from a study of Graves' ophthalmopathy and Graves' hyperthyroidism. On the study more broadly: Prior to any treatment, peripheral blood was collected at the time of initial diagnosis.

For repertoire sequencing, the TCR beta CDR3 regions were amplified from RNA transcripts. RT-PCR in the first round used HTBI primers; a second-round multiplex PCR followed. TCRdb reprocessed the multiplex PCR reads via MiXCR and lists one record per CDR3 protein. The sample lists hundreds of thousands of distinct CDR3 sequences, approximately 39% occurring once. Study-level results: Most expanded thyroid clonotypes above 0.001 frequency also appeared in blood. Discrimination between ophthalmopathy and stable hyperthyroidism by a 13-signature model showed roughly 88% sensitivity and 70% to 82% specificity.

The ends were cut back, 6 bases at V and 2 bases at J, with 8 bases in the middle. This CDR3 has 12 residues. The germline V gene has CDR1 SQVTM and CDR2 ANQGSEA. This clonotype was counted between two and nine times. No antigen is known for it. V usage is TRBV29-1 and J usage is TRBJ2-1; TRBD1 might be the D (5 bases). The source material was peripheral blood. The origin of this receptor is an adult man with Graves' ophthalmopathy. CDR3 DNA sequence: TGCAGCGTCTTGACAGCCTACAATGAGCAGTTCTTC. Encoded protein: CSVLTAYNEQFF.